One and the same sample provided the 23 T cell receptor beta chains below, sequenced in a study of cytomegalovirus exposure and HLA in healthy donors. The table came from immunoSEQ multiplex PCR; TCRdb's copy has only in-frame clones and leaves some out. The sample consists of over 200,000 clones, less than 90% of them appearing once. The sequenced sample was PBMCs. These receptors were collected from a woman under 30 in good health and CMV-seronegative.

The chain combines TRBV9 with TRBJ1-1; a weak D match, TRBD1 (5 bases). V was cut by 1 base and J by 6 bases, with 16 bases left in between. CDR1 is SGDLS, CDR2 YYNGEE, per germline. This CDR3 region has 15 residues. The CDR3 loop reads CASSVNGGRGAEAFF. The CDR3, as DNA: TGTGCCAGCAGCGTAAATGGCGGGCGGGGGGCTGAAGCTTTCTTT.

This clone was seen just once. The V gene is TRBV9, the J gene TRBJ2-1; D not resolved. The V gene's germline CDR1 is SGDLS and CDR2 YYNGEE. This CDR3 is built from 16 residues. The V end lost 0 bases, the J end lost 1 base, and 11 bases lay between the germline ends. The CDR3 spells CASSVDGGSSYNEQFF. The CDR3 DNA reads TGTGCCAGCAGCGTAGATGGCGGTTCTTCCTACAATGAGCAGTTCTTC.

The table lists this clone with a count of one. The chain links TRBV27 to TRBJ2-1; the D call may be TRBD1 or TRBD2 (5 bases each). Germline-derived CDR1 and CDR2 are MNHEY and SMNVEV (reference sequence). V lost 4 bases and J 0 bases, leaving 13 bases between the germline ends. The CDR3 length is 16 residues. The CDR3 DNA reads TGTGCCAGCAGTTCCCGGGGACGGAGCTCCTACAATGAGCAGTTCTTC. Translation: CASSSRGRSSYNEQFF.

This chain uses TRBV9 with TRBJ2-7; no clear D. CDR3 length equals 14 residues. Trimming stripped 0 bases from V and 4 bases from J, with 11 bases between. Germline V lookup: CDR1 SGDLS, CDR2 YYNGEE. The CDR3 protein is CASSVGETPYEQYF. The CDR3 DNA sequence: TGTGCCAGCAGCGTAGGAGAGACACCGTACGAGCAGTACTTC.

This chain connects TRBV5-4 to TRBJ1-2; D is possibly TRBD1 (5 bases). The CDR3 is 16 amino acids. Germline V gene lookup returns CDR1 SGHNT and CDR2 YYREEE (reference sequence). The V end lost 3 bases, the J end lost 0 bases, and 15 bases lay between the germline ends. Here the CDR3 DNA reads TGTGCCAGCAGCTGGAACTGGGGGGGGACTAACTATGGCTACACCTTC. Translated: CASSWNWGGTNYGYTF.

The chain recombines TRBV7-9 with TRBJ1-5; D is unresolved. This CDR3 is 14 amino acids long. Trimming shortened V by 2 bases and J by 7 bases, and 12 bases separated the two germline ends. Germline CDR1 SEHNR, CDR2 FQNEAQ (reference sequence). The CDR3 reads CASSLNAGNQPQHF. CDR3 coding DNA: TGTGCCAGCAGCTTAAATGCCGGGAACCAGCCCCAGCATTTT.

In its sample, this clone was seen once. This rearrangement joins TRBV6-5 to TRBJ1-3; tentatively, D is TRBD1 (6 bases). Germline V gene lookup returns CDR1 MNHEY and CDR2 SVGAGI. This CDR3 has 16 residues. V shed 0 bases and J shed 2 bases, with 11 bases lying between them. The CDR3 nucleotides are TGTGCCAGCAGTTACTCTTGGAGGGGGACTGGAAACACCATATATTTT. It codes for CASSYSWRGTGNTIYF.

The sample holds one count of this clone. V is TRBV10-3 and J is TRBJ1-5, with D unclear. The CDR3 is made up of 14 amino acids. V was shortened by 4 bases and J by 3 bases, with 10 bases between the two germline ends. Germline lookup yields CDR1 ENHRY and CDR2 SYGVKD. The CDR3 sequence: CAISGGQINQPQHF. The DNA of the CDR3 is TGTGCCATCAGTGGTGGGCAGATCAATCAGCCCCAGCATTTT.

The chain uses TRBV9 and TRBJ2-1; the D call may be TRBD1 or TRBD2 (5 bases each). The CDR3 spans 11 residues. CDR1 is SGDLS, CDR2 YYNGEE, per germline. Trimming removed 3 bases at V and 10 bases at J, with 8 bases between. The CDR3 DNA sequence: TGTGCCAGCAGCGAGGGACCCGAGCAGTTCTTC. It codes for CASSEGPEQFF.

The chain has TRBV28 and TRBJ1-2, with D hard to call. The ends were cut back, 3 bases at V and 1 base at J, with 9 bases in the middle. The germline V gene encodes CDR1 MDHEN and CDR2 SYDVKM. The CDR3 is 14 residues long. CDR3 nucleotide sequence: TGTGCCAGCAGTTTCTCCTACAGTAACTATGGCTACACCTTC. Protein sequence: CASSFSYSNYGYTF.

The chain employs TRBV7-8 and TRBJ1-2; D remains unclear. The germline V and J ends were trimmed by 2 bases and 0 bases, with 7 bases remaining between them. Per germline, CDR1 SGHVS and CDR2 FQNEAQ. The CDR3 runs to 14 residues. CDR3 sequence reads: CASSLTDSNYGYTF. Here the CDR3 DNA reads TGTGCCAGCAGCTTAACGGATTCTAACTATGGCTACACCTTC.

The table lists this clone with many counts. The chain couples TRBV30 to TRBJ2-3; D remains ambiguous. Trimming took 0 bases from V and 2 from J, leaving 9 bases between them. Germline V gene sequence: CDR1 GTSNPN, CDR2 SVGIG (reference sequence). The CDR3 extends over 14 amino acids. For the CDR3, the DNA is TGTGCCTGGAGTGTCAACGGGCCCACAGATACGCAGTATTTT. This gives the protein CAWSVNGPTDTQYF.

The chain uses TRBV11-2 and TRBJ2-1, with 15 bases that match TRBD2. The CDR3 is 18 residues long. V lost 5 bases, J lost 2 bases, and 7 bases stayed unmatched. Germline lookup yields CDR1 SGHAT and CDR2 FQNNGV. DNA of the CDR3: TGTGCCAGCAGCGCAACGGGACTAGCGGGAGGAGCCTACAATGAGCAGTTCTTC. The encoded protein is CASSATGLAGGAYNEQFF. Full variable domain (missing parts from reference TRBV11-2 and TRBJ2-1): EAGVAQSPRYKIIEKRQSVAFWCNPISGHATLYWYQQILGQGPKLLIQFQNNGVVDDSQLPKDRFSAERLKGVDSTLKIQPAKLEDSAVYLCASSATGLAGGAYNEQFFGPGTRLTVL.

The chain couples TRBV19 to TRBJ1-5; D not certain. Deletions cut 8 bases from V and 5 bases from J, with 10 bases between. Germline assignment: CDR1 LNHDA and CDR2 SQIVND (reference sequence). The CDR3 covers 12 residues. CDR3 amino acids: CASSAPDQPQHF. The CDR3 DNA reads TGTGCCAGTTCGGCCCCGGATCAGCCCCAGCATTTT. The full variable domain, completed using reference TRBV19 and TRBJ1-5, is DGGITQSPKYLFRKEGQNVTLSCEQNLNHDAMYWYRQDPGQGLRLIYYSQIVNDFQKGDIAEGYSVSREKKESFPLTVTSAQKNPTAFYLCASSAPDQPQHFGDGTRLSIL.

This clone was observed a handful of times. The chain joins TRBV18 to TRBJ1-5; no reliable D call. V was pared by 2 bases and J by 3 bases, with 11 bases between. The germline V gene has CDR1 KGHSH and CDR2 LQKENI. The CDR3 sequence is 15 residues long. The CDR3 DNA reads TGTGCCAGCTCACCATCTGTCAGCTCCAATCAGCCCCAGCATTTT. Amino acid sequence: CASSPSVSSNQPQHF.

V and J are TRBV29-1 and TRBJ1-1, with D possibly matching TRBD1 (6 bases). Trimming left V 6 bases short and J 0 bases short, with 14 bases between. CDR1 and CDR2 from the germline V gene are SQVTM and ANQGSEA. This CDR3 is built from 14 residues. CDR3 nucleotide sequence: TGCAGCGTGGCAGGGGCTTCTATGAACACTGAAGCTTTCTTT. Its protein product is CSVAGASMNTEAFF. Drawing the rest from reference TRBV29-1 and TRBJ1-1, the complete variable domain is SAVISQKPSRDICQRGTSLTIQCQVDSQVTMMFWYRQQPGQSLTLIATANQGSEATYESGFVIDKFPISRPNLTFSTLTVSNMSPEDSSIYLCSVAGASMNTEAFFGQGTRLTVV.

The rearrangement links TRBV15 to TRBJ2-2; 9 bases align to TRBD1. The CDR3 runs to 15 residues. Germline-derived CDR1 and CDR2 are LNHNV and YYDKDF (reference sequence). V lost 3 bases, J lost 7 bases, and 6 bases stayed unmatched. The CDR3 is CATSRRDRADGELFF. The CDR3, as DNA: TGTGCCACCAGCAGGCGGGACAGGGCGGACGGGGAGCTGTTTTTT. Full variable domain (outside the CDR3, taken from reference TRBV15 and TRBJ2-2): DAMVIQNPRYQVTQFGKPVTLSCSQTLNHNVMYWYQQKSSQAPKLLFHYYDKDFNNEADTPDNFQSRRPNTSFCFLDIRSPGLGDTAMYLCATSRRDRADGELFFGEGSRLTVL.

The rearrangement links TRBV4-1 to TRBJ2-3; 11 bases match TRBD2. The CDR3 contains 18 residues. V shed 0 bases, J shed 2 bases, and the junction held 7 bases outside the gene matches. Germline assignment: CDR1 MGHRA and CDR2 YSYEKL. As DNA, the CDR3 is TGCGCCAGCAGCCAAGAACCCTCACTAGCGGGAGTCACAGATACGCAGTATTTT. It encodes CASSQEPSLAGVTDTQYF.

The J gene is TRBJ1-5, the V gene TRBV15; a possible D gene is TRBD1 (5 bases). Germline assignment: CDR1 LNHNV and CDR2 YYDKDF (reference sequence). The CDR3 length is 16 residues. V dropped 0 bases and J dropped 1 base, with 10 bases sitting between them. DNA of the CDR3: TGTGCCACCAGCAGAGATATCGGGGGGAGCAATCAGCCCCAGCATTTT. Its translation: CATSRDIGGSNQPQHF.

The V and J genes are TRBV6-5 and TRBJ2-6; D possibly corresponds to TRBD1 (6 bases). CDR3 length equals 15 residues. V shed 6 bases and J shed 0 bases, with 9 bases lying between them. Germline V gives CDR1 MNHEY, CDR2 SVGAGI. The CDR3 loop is CASSLDSSGANVLTF. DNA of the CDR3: TGTGCCAGCAGCCTGGACAGCTCTGGGGCCAACGTCCTGACTTTC.

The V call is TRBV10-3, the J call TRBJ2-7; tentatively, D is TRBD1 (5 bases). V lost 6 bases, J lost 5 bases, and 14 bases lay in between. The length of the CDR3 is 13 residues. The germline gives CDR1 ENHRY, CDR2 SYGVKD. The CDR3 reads CAIRAGLVHEQYF. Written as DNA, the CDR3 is TGTGCCATCAGGGCAGGGTTGGTCCACGAGCAGTACTTC.

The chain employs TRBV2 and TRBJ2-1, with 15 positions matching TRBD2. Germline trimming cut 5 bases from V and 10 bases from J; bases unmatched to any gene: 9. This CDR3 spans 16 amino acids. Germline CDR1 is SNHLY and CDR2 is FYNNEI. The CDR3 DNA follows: TGTGCCAGCAGTCCCGGGACTAGCGGGGGGAGAGGGGAGCAGTTCTTC. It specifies CASSPGTSGGRGEQFF.

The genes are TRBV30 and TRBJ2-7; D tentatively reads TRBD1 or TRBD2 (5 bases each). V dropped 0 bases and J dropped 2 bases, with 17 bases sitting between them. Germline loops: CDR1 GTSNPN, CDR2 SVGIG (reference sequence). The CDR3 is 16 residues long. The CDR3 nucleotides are TGTGCCTGGAGTGTACGGAGAGGGGCCGGGACCTACGAGCAGTACTTC. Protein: CAWSVRRGAGTYEQYF.